The 30 T cell receptor beta chains in this list originate from one sample, sequenced in a study of early T cells in non-severe SARS-CoV-2 infection. TCRdb used MiXCR to reprocess the 5' RACE reads, holding one entry per CDR3 protein. Seen here are tens of thousands of distinct CDR3 sequences, less than 20% observed once, and the top ten hold approximately 12%. Sequenced: whole blood. The receptors shown here come from an adult who was a healthcare worker with PCR-confirmed SARS-CoV-2 infection or an uninfected control (not recorded which).

The genes are TRBV20-1 and TRBJ2-1, with TRBD2 matching over 7 bases. Trimming cost V 6 bases and J 2 bases; bases outside gene matches: 10. Looked up from germline, CDR1 is DFQATT and CDR2 is SNEGSKA (reference sequence). The CDR3 totals 15 residues. The CDR3 loop reads CSAQTLAEAYNEQFF. CDR3 in DNA: TGCAGTGCGCAGACTCTAGCGGAAGCCTACAATGAGCAGTTCTTC.

There are a few counts of this clonotype. The chain uses TRBV12-3 or TRBV12-4 and TRBJ2-5, with TRBD1 matching 7 bases. The CDR3 runs 13 residues. J was trimmed by 5 bases and V by 7 bases; bases with no gene match: 7. Here the CDR3 DNA reads TGTGCCAGCACTACGACAGGGTGGGAGACCCAGTACTTC. Translation gives CASTTTGWETQYF.

The gene calls are TRBV7-9 and TRBJ2-2; no definite D call. From germline, CDR1 is SEHNR and CDR2 FQNEAQ (reference sequence). V shed 5 bases and J shed 5 bases, with 12 bases lying between them. The CDR3 consists of 14 residues. In nucleotides, the CDR3 is TGTGCCAGCAGCGTGGGCGCCGGTACCGGGGAGCTGTTTTTT. It translates to CASSVGAGTGELFF.

The chain combines TRBV12-3 or TRBV12-4 with TRBJ2-3; 10 nucleotides line up with TRBD2. The J segment lost 8 bases and the V segment lost 7 bases, leaving 9 bases of the junction unmatched. CDR3 length: 14 amino acids. The CDR3 nucleotides read TGTGCCAGCATCACAGCGGGGGGGCGCCGTACGCAGTATTTT. Protein: CASITAGGRRTQYF.

This clonotype was seen a handful of times. V usage is TRBV7-8 and J usage is TRBJ2-1; D call uncertain. The CDR3 length is 17 residues. CDR1 is SGHVS and CDR2 is FQNEAQ in the germline V gene. V shed 1 base and J shed 0 bases, with 13 bases lying between them. The CDR3 protein is CASSLGGFFSSYNEQFF. The CDR3 DNA reads TGTGCCAGCAGCTTAGGCGGCTTCTTCAGCTCCTACAATGAGCAGTTCTTC.

This clonotype was recorded a few times. The chain joins TRBV29-1 to TRBJ1-1, with D perhaps TRBD1 (5 bases). The CDR3 spans 13 residues. CDR1 is SQVTM and CDR2 is ANQGSEA in the germline V gene. Between the trimmed V and J ends, which lost 6 bases and 1 base, there was a span of 12 bases. The CDR3 loop reads CSVPGRSNTEAFF. CDR3 DNA sequence: TGCAGCGTCCCGGGACGGTCGAACACTGAAGCTTTCTTT.

This clonotype was seen a handful of times. V is TRBV7-9 and J is TRBJ2-1; no firm D call. The CDR3 loop spans 16 amino acids. The germline V and J ends were trimmed by 5 bases and 1 base, with 15 bases remaining between them. Germline V gene lookup returns CDR1 SEHNR and CDR2 FQNEAQ (reference sequence). CDR3 sequence: CASSPSGPASYNEQFF. The CDR3, as DNA: TGTGCCAGCAGCCCCTCTGGGCCTGCATCCTACAATGAGCAGTTCTTC.

The rearrangement uses TRBV3-1 and TRBJ1-5; 9 nucleotides match TRBD1. J was trimmed by 0 bases and V by 1 base; bases with no gene match: 7. The length of the CDR3 is 18 residues. Germline CDR1 LGHDT, CDR2 YNNKEL (reference sequence). The DNA for the CDR3 is TGTGCCAGCAGCCAAGTCGGGGGGACAGGGTATAGCAATCAGCCCCAGCATTTT. Its translation is CASSQVGGTGYSNQPQHF.

This clonotype has ten or more counts. This chain uses TRBV12-3 or TRBV12-4 with TRBJ2-1; TRBD1 might be the D (6 bases). This CDR3 contains 13 residues. Deletions cut 7 bases from V and 5 bases from J, with 12 bases between. The CDR3, as DNA: TGTGCCAGCACCCACGGACAGAACAATGAGCAGTTCTTC. Translation: CASTHGQNNEQFF.

In DNA form, the CDR3 reads TGCGCCAGCAGCCAAGATAACAGGGCAATCGGGGAGCTGTTTTTT. Translating gives CASSQDNRAIGELFF. The V gene is TRBV4-3, the J gene TRBJ2-2, with D maybe TRBD1 (6 bases). Per the germline V gene, CDR1 is LGHNA and CDR2 is YSLEER. CDR3 size: 15 residues. The germline V and J ends were trimmed by 0 bases and 7 bases, with 12 bases remaining between them.

This clonotype was counted between two and nine times. The gene calls are TRBV4-1 and TRBJ2-2; TRBD2 matches 11 bases. J gave up 7 bases and V 5 bases, and 3 bases lay outside the gene matches. CDR3 size: 14 residues. Germline CDR1 MGHRA, CDR2 YSYEKL. The CDR3: CASSSSGGDGELFF. In DNA form, the CDR3 reads TGCGCCAGCAGCAGTAGCGGGGGGGACGGGGAGCTGTTTTTT.

This clonotype has only a few counts. The V gene is TRBV7-6, the J gene TRBJ2-5; 7 bases line up with TRBD2. The CDR3 contains 16 residues. The germline CDR1 and CDR2 sequences are SGHVS and FNYEAQ. Trimming cost V 1 base and J 0 bases; bases outside gene matches: 5. The CDR3 DNA reads as TGTGCCAGCAGCTTAGATCAGGGAGGGTACCAAGAGACCCAGTACTTC. Its protein is CASSLDQGGYQETQYF.

This clonotype was observed a few times. The chain is built from TRBV6-5 and TRBJ2-1; 9 positions agree with TRBD2. The CDR3 runs to 13 residues. Trimming cost V 5 bases and J 9 bases; bases outside gene matches: 5. The germline gives CDR1 MNHEY, CDR2 SVGAGI. DNA for the CDR3: TGTGCCAGCAGTCAGCTAGCGGGAAGTGAGCAGTTCTTC. This translates into CASSQLAGSEQFF.

This clonotype was counted between two and nine times. The chain links TRBV12-3 or TRBV12-4 to TRBJ1-3; D may be TRBD1 (6 bases). The CDR3 sequence is 13 residues long. V was pared by 5 bases and J by 3 bases, with 8 bases between. The CDR3 sequence: CASSPGVGNTIYF. The CDR3 region has the DNA TGTGCCAGCAGTCCAGGGGTTGGAAACACCATATATTTT.

In DNA form, the CDR3 reads TGTGCCAGCCTTGGGGGCCCCTATGGCTACACCTTC. This gives the protein CASLGGPYGYTF. This chain links TRBV6-5 with TRBJ1-2; D is possibly TRBD1 (6 bases). Germline assignment: CDR1 MNHEY and CDR2 SVGAGI. This CDR3 contains 12 residues. V was shortened by 8 bases and J by 4 bases, with 11 bases between the two germline ends.

This clonotype has only a few counts. V gene TRBV12-3 or TRBV12-4 combines with J gene TRBJ1-1; tentative D call: TRBD1 (5 bases). The CDR3 contains 14 residues. The V gene lost 0 bases and the J gene lost 1 base, with 6 bases spanning the gap. In DNA, the CDR3 is TGTGCCAGCAGTTTAGCGAGGGGGAACACTGAAGCTTTCTTT. Encoded protein: CASSLARGNTEAFF.

This clonotype showed up many times. The J gene is TRBJ1-1, the V gene TRBV20-1; the match to TRBD1 covers 7 bases. V lost 5 bases, J lost 2 bases, and 5 bases stayed unmatched. CDR3 size: 13 residues. The germline V gene encodes CDR1 DFQATT and CDR2 SNEGSKA (reference sequence). The CDR3 sequence is CSARRDRNTEAFF. DNA of the CDR3: TGCAGTGCTCGCCGGGACAGAAACACTGAAGCTTTCTTT.

The chain has TRBV7-9 and TRBJ2-1; maybe TRBD1 (6 bases). The CDR3 contains 13 residues. V lost 4 bases to trimming and J lost 6 bases, with 10 bases between them. Germline lookup yields CDR1 SEHNR and CDR2 FQNEAQ (reference sequence). CDR3 residues: CASSSWTANEQFF. The CDR3 DNA reads as TGTGCCAGCAGCTCCTGGACAGCCAATGAGCAGTTCTTC.

This clonotype was seen only a few times. The chain employs TRBV7-6 and TRBJ2-7, with D tentatively TRBD2 (5 bases). The V end lost 3 bases, the J end lost 2 bases, and 11 bases lay between the germline ends. Germline-derived CDR1 and CDR2 are SGHVS and FNYEAQ. This CDR3 contains 14 residues. The CDR3 sequence is CASSLYREAYEQYF. The DNA of the CDR3 is TGTGCCAGCAGCTTGTACCGGGAAGCCTACGAGCAGTACTTC.

The J gene is TRBJ2-2, the V gene TRBV19; D gene uncertain. Germline V gene data show CDR1 as LNHDA and CDR2 as SQIVND (reference sequence). This CDR3 comprises 14 residues. The V end lost 5 bases, the J end lost 5 bases, and 12 bases lay between the germline ends. CDR3 nucleotide sequence: TGTGCCAGTAGTTACGCTGGCACTACCGGGGAGCTGTTTTTT. It is translated as CASSYAGTTGELFF.

This clonotype was picked up a small number of times. The genes are TRBV7-2 and TRBJ1-1, with 9 bases that match TRBD1. Germline CDR1 reads SGHTA; CDR2 reads FQGNSA. J was trimmed by 10 bases and V by 1 base; bases with no gene match: 7. The CDR3 loop spans 14 amino acids. This CDR3 is CASSLEGQGPGAFF. CDR3 bases: TGTGCCAGCAGCTTAGAGGGACAGGGCCCTGGAGCTTTCTTT.

The CDR3 nucleotides are TGTGCCTGCAGGACGGACTCTTTCCCGAACACTGAAGCTTTCTTT. It encodes CACRTDSFPNTEAFF. The rearrangement links TRBV30 to TRBJ1-1; no definite D call. The germline V and J ends were trimmed by 6 bases and 1 base, with 18 bases remaining between them. The CDR3 totals 15 residues. Germline loops: CDR1 GTSNPN, CDR2 SVGIG (reference sequence). Filled out from reference TRBV30 and TRBJ1-1, the complete variable domain reads SQTIHQWPATLVQPVGSPLSLECTVEGTSNPNLYWYRQAAGRGLQLLFYSVGIGQISSEVPQNLSASRPQDRQFILSSKKLLLSDSGFYLCACRTDSFPNTEAFFGQGTRLTVV.

The chain carries TRBV7-6 and TRBJ1-1, with D possibly being TRBD1 (6 bases). Germline V lookup: CDR1 SGHVS, CDR2 FNYEAQ. Trimming cost V 7 bases and J 0 bases, with 15 bases left between them. The CDR3 covers 15 residues. CDR3 region: CASTLGGELNTEAFF. CDR3 DNA sequence: TGTGCCAGCACCCTAGGGGGGGAGTTGAACACTGAAGCTTTCTTT.

The V call is TRBV29-1, the J call TRBJ1-3; D ambiguous. Trimming shortened V by 4 bases and J by 0 bases, and 7 bases separated the two germline ends. Germline CDR1 is SQVTM and CDR2 is ANQGSEA. This CDR3 is 13 amino acids long. The CDR3, as DNA: TGCAGCGTTGGTTTGACCTCTGGAAACACCATATATTTT. It codes for CSVGLTSGNTIYF.

This clonotype was detected many times. The chain uses TRBV4-2 and TRBJ1-2, with 7 bases identical to TRBD1. The V gene's germline CDR1 is LGHNA and CDR2 YNFKEQ. The V and J ends lost 0 bases and 6 bases, in that order; junction bases with no gene match: 4. The CDR3 consists of 14 residues. The CDR3 nucleotides read TGTGCCAGCAGCCAAGATTCGGGACAGAATGGCTACACCTTC. It yields the protein CASSQDSGQNGYTF.

Ten or more counts support this clonotype. The chain has TRBV11-3 and TRBJ2-1; tentatively, D is TRBD1 or TRBD2 (5 bases each). Germline lookup yields CDR1 SGHNT and CDR2 YENEEA. The CDR3 spans 12 residues. Trimming shortened V by 5 bases and J by 14 bases, and 16 bases separated the two germline ends. The CDR3 region has the DNA TGTGCCAGCAGCCCGGGGCAGATTGCTGAGTTCTTC. Amino acid sequence: CASSPGQIAEFF.

This clonotype was seen many times. The chain employs TRBV29-1 and TRBJ2-1; 7 bases are shared with TRBD1. This CDR3 contains 13 residues. V shed 5 bases, J shed 6 bases, and the junction held 7 bases outside the gene matches. Germline loops: CDR1 SQVTM, CDR2 ANQGSEA. For the CDR3, the DNA is TGCAGCGTTCGGACAGGCGGTATCAATGAGCAGTTCTTC. It encodes CSVRTGGINEQFF.

This clonotype was observed many times. This sequence joins TRBV14 and TRBJ2-7; D ambiguous. V lost 5 bases to trimming and J lost 2 bases, with 7 bases between them. CDR1 and CDR2 (germline): SGHDN, FVKESK. This CDR3 contains 12 residues. CDR3 nucleotide sequence: TGTGCCAGCAGCAGCTATCCCTACGAGCAGTACTTC. This encodes CASSSYPYEQYF.

This chain joins TRBV28 and TRBJ2-5; 12 nucleotides match TRBD1. Germline CDR1 reads MDHEN; CDR2 reads SYDVKM. CDR3 length equals 15 residues. V shed 6 bases and J 5 bases; nucleotides not matched to a gene: 7. CDR3 bases: TGTGCCAGCAGATCCGGGACAGGGGGCTTGGAGACCCAGTACTTC. This codes for CASRSGTGGLETQYF.

The genes are TRBV15 and TRBJ2-7, with 7 nucleotides matching TRBD1. The V gene end was trimmed by 0 bases and the J gene end by 5 bases; junction bases not matched to a gene: 4. Germline CDR1 is LNHNV and CDR2 is YYDKDF (reference sequence). The CDR3 runs to 14 residues. CDR3 sequence: CATSRDGTEDEQYF. As DNA, the CDR3 is TGTGCCACCAGCAGAGATGGGACAGAAGACGAGCAGTACTTC.